Below, one T cell receptor (beta chain) is given with its context. The length of the CDR3 is 14 residues. Germline V gives CDR1 SEHNR, CDR2 FQNEAQ (reference sequence). V was shortened by 3 bases and J by 4 bases, with 12 bases between the two germline ends. This sample was taken from a study of blood T cell repertoires in COVID-19. The protocol was immunoSEQ multiplex PCR, while the TCRdb copy is restricted to in-frame clones and leaves out a portion. The data hold some 130,000 clones, with around 86% observed a single time. The clonotype comes from a man aged 45-60 years with active COVID-19. Specimen: peripheral blood. The chain combines TRBV7-9 with TRBJ1-1; D unresolved. The CDR3 DNA reads as TGTGCCAGCAGCTTCAGCGGGGTGCGCACTGAAGCTTTCTTT. This sequence encodes CASSFSGVRTEAFF.